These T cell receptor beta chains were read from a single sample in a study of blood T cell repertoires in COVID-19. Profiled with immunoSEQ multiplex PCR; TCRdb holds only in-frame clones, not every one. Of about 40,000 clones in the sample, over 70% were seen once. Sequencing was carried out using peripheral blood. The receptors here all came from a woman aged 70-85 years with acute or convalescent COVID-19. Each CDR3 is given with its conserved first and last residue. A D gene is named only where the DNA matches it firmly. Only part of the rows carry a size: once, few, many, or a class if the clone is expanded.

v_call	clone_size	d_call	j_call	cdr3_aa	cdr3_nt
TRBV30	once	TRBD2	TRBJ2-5	CASRPGGETQYF	TGTGCCTCCCGACCGGGAGGGGAGACCCAGTACTTC
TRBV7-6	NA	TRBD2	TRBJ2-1	CASSLDSSGIGVF	TGTGCCAGCAGCTTAGATTCTAGCGGGATTGGAGTCTTC
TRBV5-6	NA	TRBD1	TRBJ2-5	CASSPDRKQETQYF	TGTGCCAGCAGCCCGGACAGGAAGCAAGAGACCCAGTACTTC
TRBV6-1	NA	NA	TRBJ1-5	CASSEGPKGGPQHF	TGTGCCAGCAGTGAGGGCCCCAAAGGTGGGCCCCAGCATTTT
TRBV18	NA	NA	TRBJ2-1	CASSPLGGQGEQFF	TGTGCCAGCTCACCACTGGGGGGGCAGGGTGAGCAGTTCTTC
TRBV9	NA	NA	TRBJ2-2	CASSVTPTGELFF	TGTGCCAGCAGCGTAACTCCCACCGGGGAGCTGTTTTTT
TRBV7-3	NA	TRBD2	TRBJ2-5	CASSPQGLATETQYF	TGTGCCAGCAGCCCCCAGGGACTAGCGACCGAGACCCAGTACTTC
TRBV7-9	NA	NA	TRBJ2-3	CASSNRLGGTDTQYF	TGTGCCAGCAGCAACAGGCTCGGTGGTACAGATACGCAGTATTTT
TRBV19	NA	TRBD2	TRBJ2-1	CASSIGFKSAGGREEQFF	TGTGCCAGTAGTATCGGGTTTAAGAGCGCGGGAGGGCGGGAGGAGCAGTTCTTC
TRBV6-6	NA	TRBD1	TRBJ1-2	CASKKGPGTDYGYTF	TGTGCCAGCAAAAAGGGTCCCGGGACAGACTATGGCTACACCTTC
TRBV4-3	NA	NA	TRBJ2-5	CASSQDSGALETQYF	TGCGCCAGCAGCCAAGATAGTGGGGCGTTGGAGACCCAGTACTTC
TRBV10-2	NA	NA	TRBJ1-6	CASSESGAWGSPLHF	TGCGCCAGCAGTGAGTCAGGGGCTTGGGGTTCACCCCTCCACTTT
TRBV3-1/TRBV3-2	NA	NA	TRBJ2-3	CASSGTSTDTQYF	TGTGCCAGCTCCGGGACTAGCACAGATACGCAGTATTTT
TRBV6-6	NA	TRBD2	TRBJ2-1	CASSASGSSYNEQFF	TGTGCCAGCAGTGCTAGCGGGAGCTCCTACAATGAGCAGTTCTTC
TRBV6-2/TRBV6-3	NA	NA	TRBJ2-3	CASSYSGQGKTDTQYF	TGTGCCAGCAGTTACTCCGGGCAGGGAAAAACAGATACGCAGTATTTT
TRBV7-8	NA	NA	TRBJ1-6	CASSLALGQFSPLHF	TGTGCCAGCAGCTTAGCCCTCGGACAATTTTCACCCCTCCACTTT
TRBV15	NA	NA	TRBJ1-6	CATSREMGAGRDSPLHF	TGTGCCACCAGCAGAGAGATGGGGGCCGGACGTGACTCACCCCTCCACTTT
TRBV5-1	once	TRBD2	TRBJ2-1	CASSMGLAGVYEQFF	TGCGCCAGCAGCATGGGACTAGCGGGGGTTTATGAGCAGTTCTTC
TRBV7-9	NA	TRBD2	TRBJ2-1	CASSPNSGGADEQFF	TGTGCCAGCAGCCCGAACAGCGGGGGGGCCGATGAGCAGTTCTTC
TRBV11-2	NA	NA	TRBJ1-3	CASSLQGSGNTIYF	TGTGCCAGCAGCTTGCAGGGCTCTGGAAACACCATATATTTT
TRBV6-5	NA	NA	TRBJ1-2	CASNLGANYGYTF	TGTGCCAGCAATCTGGGAGCTAACTATGGCTACACCTTC
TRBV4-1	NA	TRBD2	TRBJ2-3	CASSQDAPSGEGVSDTQYF	TGCGCCAGCAGCCAAGATGCTCCTAGCGGGGAGGGGGTGTCAGATACGCAGTATTTT
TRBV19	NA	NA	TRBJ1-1	CASIARGWGTEAFF	TGTGCCAGTATTGCAAGGGGATGGGGCACTGAAGCTTTCTTT
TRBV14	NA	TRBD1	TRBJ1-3	CASRPGTGLSGNTIYF	TGTGCCAGCAGACCAGGGACAGGGCTCTCTGGAAACACCATATATTTT
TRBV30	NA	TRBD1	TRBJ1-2	CAWRAGGAGGYTF	TGTGCCTGGAGGGCAGGGGGCGCAGGTGGCTACACCTTC
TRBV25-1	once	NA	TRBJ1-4	CASMDSTTNEKLFF	TGTGCCAGCATGGACAGTACAACTAATGAAAAACTGTTTTTT
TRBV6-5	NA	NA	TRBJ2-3	CASSYGLLQSEQYF	TGTGCCAGCAGTTATGGACTACTTCAATCGGAGCAGTATTTT
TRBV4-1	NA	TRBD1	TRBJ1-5	CASSQERGQGAGQPQHF	TGCGCCAGCAGCCAAGAGAGAGGCCAGGGGGCCGGGCAGCCCCAGCATTTT
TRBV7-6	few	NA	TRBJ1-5	CASSLDSGGRQPQHF	TGTGCCAGCAGCTTAGATTCGGGGGGCCGGCAGCCCCAGCATTTT
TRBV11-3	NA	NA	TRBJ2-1	CASSFSQGQNEQFF	TGTGCCAGCAGCTTTTCACAAGGACAGAATGAGCAGTTCTTC
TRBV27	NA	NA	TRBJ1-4	CASSPGRGEKLFF	TGTGCCAGCAGCCCAGGGCGGGGCGAAAAACTGTTTTTT
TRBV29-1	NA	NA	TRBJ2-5	CSVDPGREETQYF	TGCAGCGTTGACCCCGGCAGGGAAGAGACCCAGTACTTC
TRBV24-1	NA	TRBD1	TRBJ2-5	CATSDPGQGGETQYF	TGTGCCACCAGTGACCCAGGACAGGGCGGAGAGACCCAGTACTTC
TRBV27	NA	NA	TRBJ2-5	CASSLGSARETQYF	TGTGCCAGCAGTTTAGGGAGCGCGAGGGAGACCCAGTACTTC
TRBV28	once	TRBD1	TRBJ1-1	CASSRTGRGVINTEAFF	TGTGCCAGCAGCCGGACAGGTCGGGGCGTAATTAACACTGAAGCTTTCTTT
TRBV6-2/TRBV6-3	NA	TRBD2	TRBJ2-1	CASSSWTSGENDEQFF	TGTGCCAGCAGTTCCTGGACTAGCGGGGAGAACGATGAGCAGTTCTTC
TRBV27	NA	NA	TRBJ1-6	CASSSTAENSPLHF	TGTGCCAGCAGTTCCACAGCAGAGAATTCACCCCTCCACTTT
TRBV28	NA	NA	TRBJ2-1	CASSAGVQVPYNEQFF	TGTGCCAGCAGCGCAGGTGTCCAGGTCCCCTACAATGAGCAGTTCTTC
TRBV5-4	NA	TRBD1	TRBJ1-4	CASSSPGQGVEKLFF	TGTGCCAGCAGCTCGCCGGGACAGGGCGTTGAAAAACTGTTTTTT
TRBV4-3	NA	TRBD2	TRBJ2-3	CASSQSASGTASTDTQYF	TGCGCCAGCAGCCAGTCGGCTAGCGGAACCGCTAGCACAGATACGCAGTATTTT
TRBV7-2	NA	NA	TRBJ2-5	CASSSQQGWETQYF	TGTGCCAGCAGCAGTCAACAGGGCTGGGAGACCCAGTACTTC
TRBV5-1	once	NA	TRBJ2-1	CASSLELASYNEQFF	TGCGCCAGCAGCTTGGAACTTGCATCCTACAATGAGCAGTTCTTC
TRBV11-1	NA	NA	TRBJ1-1	CASSIAIQGGTEAFF	TGTGCCAGCAGCATAGCTATCCAGGGAGGCACTGAAGCTTTCTTT
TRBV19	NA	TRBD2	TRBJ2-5	CASSIQTSGIFQETQYF	TGTGCCAGTAGTATCCAGACTAGCGGGATCTTCCAAGAGACCCAGTACTTC
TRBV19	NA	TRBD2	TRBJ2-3	CASRGRTSGRARDTQYF	TGTGCCAGTAGGGGCCGGACTAGCGGGAGGGCCAGAGATACGCAGTATTTT
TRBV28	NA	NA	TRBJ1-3	CASRSRGGPGNTIYF	TGTGCCAGCAGATCCAGGGGTGGGCCTGGAAACACCATATATTTT
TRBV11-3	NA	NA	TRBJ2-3	CASSLGVAGTQYF	TGTGCCAGCAGCTTAGGGGTTGCGGGAACGCAGTATTTT
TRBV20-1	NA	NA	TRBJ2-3	CSALSTDTQYF	TGCAGTGCTCTCAGCACAGATACGCAGTATTTT
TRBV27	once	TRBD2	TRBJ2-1	CASSWTSGNYNEQFF	TGTGCCAGCAGTTGGACTAGCGGGAACTACAATGAGCAGTTCTTC
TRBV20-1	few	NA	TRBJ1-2	CSASTLMGGYTF	TGCAGTGCTAGTACTCTGATGGGCGGCTACACCTTC
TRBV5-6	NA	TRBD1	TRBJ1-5	CASSNRDRSNQPQHF	TGTGCCAGCAGCAACCGGGACAGAAGCAATCAGCCCCAGCATTTT
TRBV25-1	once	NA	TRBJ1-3	CASSELTGTGNTIYF	TGTGCCAGCAGTGAATTAACGGGAACTGGAAACACCATATATTTT
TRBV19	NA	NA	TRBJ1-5	CASSPRQIGDYSNQPQHF	TGTGCCAGTAGTCCCCGTCAGATCGGGGATTATAGCAATCAGCCCCAGCATTTT
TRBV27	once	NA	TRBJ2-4	CASRHRDTDIQYF	TGTGCCAGCAGACACCGGGACACTGACATTCAGTACTTC
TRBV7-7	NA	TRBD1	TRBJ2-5	CASSSDSQGAETQYF	TGTGCCAGCAGCTCCGACTCCCAGGGGGCAGAGACCCAGTACTTC